This T cell receptor (beta chain) was identified during a study of graft-versus-host responses after intestinal transplantation. Measured with immunoSEQ multiplex PCR; TCRdb has only the in-frame clones, and not every one. Of over 100,000 clones in the sample, more than 85% were seen once. As concerns this clone: The antigen remains unidentified.

CDR1 is KGHSH and CDR2 is LQKENI in the germline V gene. The CDR3 consists of 15 residues. V was pared by 3 bases and J by 3 bases, with 15 bases between. The chain has TRBV18 and TRBJ2-7; D may be TRBD1 (5 bases). The specimen comprised unstimulated CD8+ T cells sorted from spleen or lymph node cells, sampled before transplant. This TCR was recovered from a human donor who was the organ donor for an intestinal transplant. CDR3 sequence reads: CASSPKDRTVYEQYF. The DNA of the CDR3 is TGTGCCAGCTCACCCAAAGACAGAACCGTCTACGAGCAGTACTTC. The whole variable domain, filled in from reference TRBV18 and TRBJ2-7, reads NAGVMQNPRHLVRRRGQEARLRCSPMKGHSHVYWYRQLPEEGLKFMVYLQKENIIDESGMPKERFSAEFPKEGPSILRIQQVVRGDSAAYFCASSPKDRTVYEQYFGPGTRLTVT.